The entry that follows covers one T cell receptor beta chain sequence. A single count supports this clone. It lacks a known antigen. The record has no base qualities; no much larger clone is one base away. Distinct nucleotide sequences in the sample also encode this CDR3. For CDR1 and CDR2, the germline V gene lists MNHEY and SVGAGI. Counted from cysteine to phenylalanine, this CDR3 has 15 amino acids. Only the CDR3 part of the read is kept: 45 bases, read in frame from the first base. After removal of 6 bases from V and 0 bases from J, the junction retains 4 bases not matched to a gene. The trial excluded patients who had a history of autoimmune disease or who were on systemic immunosuppression. Peripheral blood for TCR sequencing was drawn from every dose cohort at baseline, at cycle 4 day 1 and at cycle 7 day 1. Samples were obtained from an open-label, multicenter, first-in-human phase I dose-escalation trial of ivuxolimab. Adults with locally advanced or metastatic head and neck squamous cell, hepatocellular, melanoma or renal cell carcinoma were enrolled in the trial. Before TCR sequencing, CD4+ T cells and CD8+ T cells from peripheral blood were sorted into separate populations.

The sample belongs to a study of OX40 agonist ivuxolimab in advanced cancers. Regarding the complete study: Ivuxolimab was a fully human IgG2 agonistic monoclonal antibody targeting the costimulatory receptor OX40 (CD134). Intravenous ivuxolimab was administered to patients every 2 weeks at six dose levels: 0.01, 0.1, 0.3, 1.5, 3 and 10 mg/kg. Of the roughly 51 dose-escalation patients, hepatocellular carcinoma was present in about 19, melanoma in approximately 15, renal cell carcinoma in 9 and head and neck cancer in 9. A male proportion of almost 85% and a mean age of approximately 58 years, ranging from 23 to 79, were recorded for the dose-escalation cohort. Prior anti-PD-1, anti-PD-L1 or anti-CTLA-4 therapy was permitted, and 40% of dose-escalation patients had received checkpoint inhibitors. Partial responses occurred in three dose-escalation patients: two with cutaneous melanoma and one with hepatocellular carcinoma. The purpose of peripheral TCRbeta sequencing was to test whether ivuxolimab changed TCR sequence diversity and led to clonal T-cell expansion. The paper reports the monotherapy dose-escalation portion (N of about 54 patients) of the phase I ivuxolimab trial.

On the study overall, not on this receptor specifically: Low levels of normalized T-cell clonal expansion were also seen in some nonresponding patients. Clonal expansion of both CD4+ and CD8+ blood T cells was observed from baseline to week 6 at doses 0.1 to 3.0 mg/kg. Partial responders in the 0.1-3.0 mg/kg groups had among the lowest normalized peripheral clonal expansion, especially among CD8+ T cells. After ivuxolimab, CD8+ T cells had more expanded clones than CD4+ T cells on average. Which antigens the clonally expanded peripheral T cells were specific for was not determined.

Genomic DNA was isolated from the sorted cells so that the TCRbeta CDR3 region could be sequenced. The immunoSEQ Assay was used for sequencing of TCRbeta CDR3 regions. TCRdb obtained this table from immuneACCESS and retained in-frame rearrangements with V and J assigned. These tables miss some clones; where compared with another copy, unresolved V genes account for less than half of the shortfall, and the remainder is unexplained. The sample includes tens of thousands of clones, with around 86% observed a single time. The ten biggest clones cover 0.31% of the sample. The sequence was obtained from an adult with an advanced solid tumor such as melanoma, head and neck, liver or kidney cancer. This material consisted of CD4+ or CD8+ T cells sorted from blood, taken in a trial of the OX40 agonist ivuxolimab. Rearrangement joined TRBV6-5 to TRBJ2-3; 9 central bases correspond to TRBD2. In nucleotide form, the sequence is TGTGCCAGCAGGAAGACTAGCGGTAGCACAGATACGCAGTATTTT. Translated, this gives CASRKTSGSTDTQYF.